Below are 5 T cell receptor beta chains sequenced from a single sample in a study of shared clonotypes between healthy human individuals. Clones were sequenced by immunoSEQ multiplex PCR, and TCRdb holds only the in-frame ones, with some missing. The table lists millions of clones, roughly 95% of them singletons, with about 0.13% in the top ten. Sequencing input: naive CD4+ T cells sorted from blood. Subset: CD45RA+ positively selected. The source of these receptors is a young man in good health.

The V and J genes are TRBV10-2 and TRBJ2-7; maybe TRBD1 (6 bases). Germline V gene data show CDR1 as WSHSY and CDR2 as SAAADI. Trimming cost V 3 bases and J 9 bases, with 12 bases left between them. The CDR3 runs 12 residues. The CDR3 here is CASSDGQTGQYF. The CDR3 nucleotides read TGCGCCAGCAGTGACGGGCAGACAGGGCAGTACTTC.

V gene TRBV30 combines with J gene TRBJ2-5; D gene uncertain. V lost 3 bases and J lost 7, with 6 bases in between. Germline CDR1 and CDR2: GTSNPN and SVGIG (reference sequence). There are 10 residues in the CDR3. CDR3 sequence: CAWSDGTQYF. DNA for the CDR3: TGTGCCTGGAGCGATGGGACCCAGTACTTC.

V and J are TRBV2 and TRBJ2-7, with D perhaps TRBD1 (6 bases). CDR1 is SNHLY, CDR2 FYNNEI, per germline. The length of the CDR3 is 16 residues. The V end lost 2 bases, the J end lost 6 bases, and 20 bases lay between the germline ends. CDR3 protein: CASSERDVRQAGEQYF. CDR3 DNA sequence: TGTGCCAGCAGTGAACGCGATGTCCGACAGGCCGGCGAGCAGTACTTC.

About this clone itself: One end of the junction fails to match germline, which may point to a read error. The chain combines TRBV5-1 with TRBJ2-7; TRBD1 might be the D (6 bases). The CDR3 has 15 residues. The germline CDR1 and CDR2 sequences are SGHRS and YFSETQ. Here the CDR3 DNA reads TGCGCCAGCAGTTTGGTTTACAGGGACTCCTACGAGCAGTACTTC. Its protein is CASSLVYRDSYEQYF.

The J gene is TRBJ2-7, the V gene TRBV7-2, with TRBD2 identical over 7 bases. With 5 bases clipped from V and 4 bases from J, the junction kept 11 bases outside the gene matches. The V gene's germline CDR1 is SGHTA and CDR2 FQGNSA. The CDR3 contains 15 residues. CDR3 nucleotides: TGTGCCAGCAGCCCCCAGTCGGGGGGAGTGTACGAGCAGTACTTC. Amino acids: CASSPQSGGVYEQYF.